This TCR beta chain was retrieved from a study of regulatory T cells in long-lasting Graves disease (dated by TCRdb to 2020 to 2022). For context, the study as a whole: Persistent Graves' disease was defined as persistently positive TSH receptor autoantibodies together with antithyroid drug treatment for over 5 years. This study used TCR sequencing and RNA sequencing of peripheral blood to compare persistent Graves' disease patients against newly diagnosed Graves' disease patients. The study took place in China and was registered as a clinical trial. TCR sequencing covered about 13 persistent and around 20 newly diagnosed Graves' disease patients, around 35 samples in total. On average, persistent Graves' disease patients in the clinical cohort had been on antithyroid drugs for about 10.3 years. Results the study describes overall, beyond this receptor: Because the primary lesion, thyroid tissue, could not be accessed, the study looked at peripheral blood alone. TRBV28, TRBJ1-2 and TRBJ2-5 were preferentially used in persistent disease, while TRBV20-1 and TRBJ2-1 were favored in newly diagnosed disease. More public clonotypes were shared among persistent patients (roughly 2,900) than among newly diagnosed patients (roughly 1,000). Sequencing and analysis were restricted to the TCR beta chain. Lower TCR Shannon entropy and fewer highly expanded clones were observed in persistent Graves' disease patients than in newly diagnosed patients, which suggested clonal expansion. The authors acknowledged the small sample size as a limitation that may reduce accuracy.

Library preparation used multiplex PCR. Reads for this sample came from an Illumina HiSeq 4000. To build TCR beta libraries, CDR3 regions were amplified by Arm-PCR using iRepertoire HTBI primers. Before sequencing, the PCR products underwent gel purification. The authors' pipeline ran thus. Across samples, fewer than 70 TRBV and 13 to 15 TRBJ segments were identified and used for gene usage analysis of CDR3 amino acid clonotypes. COPE and FqMerger were used to merge the filtered high-quality paired reads into contigs. Contigs were aligned with BLAST to IMGT TRBV, TRBD and TRBJ reference genes, and CDR3 was defined per IMGT. Any clonotype with a frequency above 0.1% was classified as a highly expanded clone. Shannon entropy was used to measure repertoire diversity, and the Gini coefficient was used to measure V-J evenness. A clonotype found in more than one individual was treated as public. The public reads were reprocessed in TCRdb via fastp at Q25 and MiXCR, keeping in-frame beta chains. A single entry per CDR3 protein holds the most common genes and DNA from its merged rows. The V and J calls were determined by TCRdb, not by the authors. Recorded for this sample are some 420,000 distinct CDR3 sequences; less than 25% of them occurred a single time. The ten largest clones capture roughly 13% of the sample.

The CDR3 has 15 amino acids, counting the end cysteine and phenylalanine. Of the read, only the CDR3 DNA is kept; its 45 bases are in frame from base 1. As encoded in the germline V gene (reference sequence), CDR1 is SSHAT while CDR2 is FNYEAQ. The label giving this sample's time point can be read as: persistent/refractory GD, antithyroid drugs over 5 years with positive TRAb. For both TCR sequencing and RNA sequencing, RNA was extracted from PBMCs using TRIzol. Graves' disease was diagnosed according to American Thyroid Association guidelines. Recruitment of patients was carried out at an endocrinology department in Xi'an, China. Each patient gave about 8.1 milliliters of peripheral blood, collected in an EDTA anticoagulant tube. Ficoll Paque Plus density gradient separation was used to isolate PBMCs, and no further T cell sorting was done. An Agilent 2100 Bioanalyzer and agarose gel were used to check RNA quality, and a NanoDrop 2000 was used to measure RNA concentration.

Comments on this clonotype: Its antigen is not yet known. The junction departs from germline at one end; a sequencing error may be responsible.

Recombination joined TRBV7-7 with TRBJ2-5, with 7 junctional bases fitting TRBD1. The receptor comes from a female donor with Graves disease. The sample in question was peripheral blood mononuclear cells (PBMCs), obtained when the disease was refractory, from a patient treated with antithyroid drugs. The encoded CDR3 is CASSRGTADQETQYF. The DNA sequence is given as TGTGCTAGCAGCAGAGGGACAGCTGACCAAGAGACCCAGTACTTC.